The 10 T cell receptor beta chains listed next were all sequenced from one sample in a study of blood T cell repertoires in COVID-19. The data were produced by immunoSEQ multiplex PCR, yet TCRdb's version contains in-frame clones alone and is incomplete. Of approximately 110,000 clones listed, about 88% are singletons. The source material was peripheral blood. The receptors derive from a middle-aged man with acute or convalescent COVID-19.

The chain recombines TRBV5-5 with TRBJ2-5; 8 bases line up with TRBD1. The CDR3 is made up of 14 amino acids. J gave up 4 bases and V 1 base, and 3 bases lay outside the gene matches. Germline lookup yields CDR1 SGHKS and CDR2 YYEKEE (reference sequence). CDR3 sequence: CASSLRTGLETQYF. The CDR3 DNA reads TGTGCCAGCAGCTTGCGGACAGGGTTAGAGACCCAGTACTTC.

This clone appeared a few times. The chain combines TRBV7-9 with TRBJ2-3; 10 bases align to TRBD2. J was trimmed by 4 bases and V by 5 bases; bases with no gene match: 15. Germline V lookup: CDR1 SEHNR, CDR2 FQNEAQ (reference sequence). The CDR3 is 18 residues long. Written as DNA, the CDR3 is TGTGCCAGCAGCCCCGTAGCGGGGGGTATGGTAGTAGCAGATACGCAGTATTTT. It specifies CASSPVAGGMVVADTQYF.

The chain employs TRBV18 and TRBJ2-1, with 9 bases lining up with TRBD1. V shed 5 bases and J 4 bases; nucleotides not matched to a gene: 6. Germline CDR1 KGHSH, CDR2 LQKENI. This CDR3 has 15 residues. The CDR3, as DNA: TGTGCCAGCTCAAAGGACAGGGGAGCATACAATGAGCAGTTCTTC. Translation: CASSKDRGAYNEQFF.

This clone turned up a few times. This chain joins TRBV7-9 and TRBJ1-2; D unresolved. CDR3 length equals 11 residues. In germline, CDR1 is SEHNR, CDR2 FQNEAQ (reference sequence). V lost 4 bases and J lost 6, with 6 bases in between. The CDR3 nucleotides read TGTGCCAGCAGCTCCGTTCATGGCTACACCTTC. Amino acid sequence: CASSSVHGYTF.

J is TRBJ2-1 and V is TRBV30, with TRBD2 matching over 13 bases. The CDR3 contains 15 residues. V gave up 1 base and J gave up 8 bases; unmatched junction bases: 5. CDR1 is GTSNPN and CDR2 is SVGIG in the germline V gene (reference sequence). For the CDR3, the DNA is TGTGCCTGGAGTGGGACTAGCGGGGGCTCCCATGAGCAGTTCTTC. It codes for CAWSGTSGGSHEQFF.

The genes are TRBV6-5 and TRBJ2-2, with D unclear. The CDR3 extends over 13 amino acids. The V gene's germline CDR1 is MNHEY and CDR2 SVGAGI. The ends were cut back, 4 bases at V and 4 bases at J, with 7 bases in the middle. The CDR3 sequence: CASSSLLTGELFF. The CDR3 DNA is TGTGCCAGCAGTTCACTCCTCACCGGGGAGCTGTTTTTT.

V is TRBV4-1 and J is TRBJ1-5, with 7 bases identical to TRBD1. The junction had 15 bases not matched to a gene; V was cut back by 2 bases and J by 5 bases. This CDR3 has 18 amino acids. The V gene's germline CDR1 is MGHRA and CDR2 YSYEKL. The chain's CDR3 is CASSQTPFDRDLYQPQHF. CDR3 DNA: TGCGCCAGCAGCCAAACTCCCTTCGACAGGGACCTCTATCAGCCCCAGCATTTT.

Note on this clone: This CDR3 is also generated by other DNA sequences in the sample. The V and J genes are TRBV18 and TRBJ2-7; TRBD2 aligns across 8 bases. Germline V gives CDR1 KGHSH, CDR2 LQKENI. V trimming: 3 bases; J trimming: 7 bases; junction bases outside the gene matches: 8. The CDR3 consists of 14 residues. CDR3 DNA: TGTGCCAGCTCACCCGCGGGGGGCCGCAATGAGCAGTACTTC. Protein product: CASSPAGGRNEQYF. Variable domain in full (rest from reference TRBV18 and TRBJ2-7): NAGVMQNPRHLVRRRGQEARLRCSPMKGHSHVYWYRQLPEEGLKFMVYLQKENIIDESGMPKERFSAEFPKEGPSILRIQQVVRGDSAAYFCASSPAGGRNEQYFGPGTRLTVT.

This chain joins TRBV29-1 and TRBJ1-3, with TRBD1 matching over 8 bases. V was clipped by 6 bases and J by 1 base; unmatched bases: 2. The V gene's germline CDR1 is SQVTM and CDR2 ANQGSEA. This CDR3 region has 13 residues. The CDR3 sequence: CSVRTGSGNTIYF. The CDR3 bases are TGCAGCGTAAGGACAGGGTCTGGAAACACCATATATTTT.

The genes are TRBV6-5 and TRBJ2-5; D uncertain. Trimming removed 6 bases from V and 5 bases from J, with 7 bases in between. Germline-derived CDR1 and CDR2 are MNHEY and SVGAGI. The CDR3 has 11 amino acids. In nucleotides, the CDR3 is TGTGCCAGCAGCGTACTGGAGACCCAGTACTTC. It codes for CASSVLETQYF.